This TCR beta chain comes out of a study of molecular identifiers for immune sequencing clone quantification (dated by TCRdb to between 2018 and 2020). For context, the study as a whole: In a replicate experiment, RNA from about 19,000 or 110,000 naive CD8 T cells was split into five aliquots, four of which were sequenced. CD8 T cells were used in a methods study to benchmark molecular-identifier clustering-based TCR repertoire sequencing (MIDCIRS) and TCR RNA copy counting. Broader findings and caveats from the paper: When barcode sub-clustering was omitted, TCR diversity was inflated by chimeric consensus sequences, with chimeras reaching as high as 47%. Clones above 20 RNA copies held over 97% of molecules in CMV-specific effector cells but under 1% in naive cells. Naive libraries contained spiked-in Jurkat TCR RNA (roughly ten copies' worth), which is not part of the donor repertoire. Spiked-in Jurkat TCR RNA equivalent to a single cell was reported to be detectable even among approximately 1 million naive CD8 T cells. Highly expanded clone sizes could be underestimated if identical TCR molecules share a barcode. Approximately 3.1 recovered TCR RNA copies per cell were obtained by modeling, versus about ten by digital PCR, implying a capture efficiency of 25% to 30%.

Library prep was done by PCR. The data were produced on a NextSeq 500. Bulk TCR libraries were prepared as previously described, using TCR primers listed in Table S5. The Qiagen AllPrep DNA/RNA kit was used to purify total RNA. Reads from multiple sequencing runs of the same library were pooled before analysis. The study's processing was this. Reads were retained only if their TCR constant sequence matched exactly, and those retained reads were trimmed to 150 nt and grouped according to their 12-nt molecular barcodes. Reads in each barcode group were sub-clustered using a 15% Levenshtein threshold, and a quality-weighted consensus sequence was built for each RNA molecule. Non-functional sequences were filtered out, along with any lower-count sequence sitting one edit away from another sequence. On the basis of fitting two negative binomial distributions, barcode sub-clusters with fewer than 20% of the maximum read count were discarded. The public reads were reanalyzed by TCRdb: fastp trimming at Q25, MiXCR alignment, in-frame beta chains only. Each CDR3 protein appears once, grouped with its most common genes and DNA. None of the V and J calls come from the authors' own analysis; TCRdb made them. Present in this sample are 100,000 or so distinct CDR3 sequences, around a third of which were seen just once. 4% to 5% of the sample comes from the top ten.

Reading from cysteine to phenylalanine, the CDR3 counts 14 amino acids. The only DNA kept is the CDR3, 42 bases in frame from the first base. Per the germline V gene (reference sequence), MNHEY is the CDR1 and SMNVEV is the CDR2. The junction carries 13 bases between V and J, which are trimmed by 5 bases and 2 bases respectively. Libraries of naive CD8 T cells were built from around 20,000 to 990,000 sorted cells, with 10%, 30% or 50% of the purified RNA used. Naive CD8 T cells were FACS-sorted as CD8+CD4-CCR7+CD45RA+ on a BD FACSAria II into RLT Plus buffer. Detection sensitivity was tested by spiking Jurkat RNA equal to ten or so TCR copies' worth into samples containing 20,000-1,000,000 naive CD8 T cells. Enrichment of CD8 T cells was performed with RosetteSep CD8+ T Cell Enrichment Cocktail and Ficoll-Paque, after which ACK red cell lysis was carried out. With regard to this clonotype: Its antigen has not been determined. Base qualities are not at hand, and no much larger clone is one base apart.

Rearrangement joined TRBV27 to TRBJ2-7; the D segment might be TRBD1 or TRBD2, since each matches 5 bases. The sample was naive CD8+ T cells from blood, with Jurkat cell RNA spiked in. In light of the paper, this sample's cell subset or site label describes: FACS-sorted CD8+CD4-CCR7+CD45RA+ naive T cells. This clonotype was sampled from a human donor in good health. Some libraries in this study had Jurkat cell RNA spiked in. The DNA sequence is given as TGTGCCAGCAGTCTTGGGACGGCCGCCTACGAGCAGTACTTC. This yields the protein CASSLGTAAYEQYF.